The 9 T cell receptor beta chains presented below share a single source sample, sequenced in a study of CD8+ T cells in alopecia areata. Following extraction, RNA underwent reverse transcription to cDNA, which served as the sequencing template. Method: immunoSEQ multiplex PCR; TCRdb's copy keeps in-frame clones and lacks some. The sample includes approximately 170,000 clones, 45% to 65% of them seen just once. Documented treatment: oral pan-JAK inhibitor, 5-10 mg twice daily. The source was CD4+ T cells sorted from blood, collected at week 4, from a patient treated with tofacitinib. The receptor set was obtained from a human donor with alopecia areata.

The chain carries TRBV7-8 and TRBJ2-5, with D possibly being TRBD1 (5 bases). This CDR3 contains 14 residues. Trimming pared 2 bases from V and 5 bases from J, leaving 12 bases between. Per the germline V gene, CDR1 is SGHVS and CDR2 is FQNEAQ. CDR3 sequence (DNA): TGTGCCAGCAGCTTAAGTGGGGCGGCGGAGACCCAGTACTTC. It codes for CASSLSGAAETQYF.

The chain recombines TRBV5-1 with TRBJ2-5; 8 positions match TRBD1. This CDR3 comprises 17 residues. Looked up from germline, CDR1 is SGHRS and CDR2 is YFSETQ. V dropped 4 bases and J dropped 4; count of bases not matched to a gene: 15. The CDR3 nucleotides are TGCGCCAGCAGCAGCCGCCCTACAGGGGGAGATGGAGAGACCCAGTACTTC. Its protein product is CASSSRPTGGDGETQYF.

This sequence joins TRBV11-2 and TRBJ2-5; D is unclear. The germline V and J ends were trimmed by 7 bases and 4 bases, with 13 bases remaining between them. The CDR3 totals 13 residues. Germline values: CDR1 SGHAT, CDR2 FQNNGV. In DNA form, the CDR3 reads TGTGCCAGCACCAAGGAGTACAGAGAGACCCAGTACTTC. It encodes CASTKEYRETQYF.

This sequence joins TRBV18 and TRBJ1-4, with D uncertain. V was pared by 1 base and J by 2 bases, with 11 bases between. The germline V gene has CDR1 KGHSH and CDR2 LQKENI. The CDR3 has 16 residues. CDR3 sequence: CASSPRWIGTNEKLFF. Here the CDR3 DNA reads TGTGCCAGCTCACCACGTTGGATCGGGACTAATGAAAAACTGTTTTTT.

CDR3 DNA sequence: TGCAGCGTGGGGGCAGGGGGTAATCAGCCCCAGCATTTT. Its translation is CSVGAGGNQPQHF. The rearrangement uses TRBV29-1 and TRBJ1-5, with 7 bases fitting TRBD1. Looked up from germline, CDR1 is SQVTM and CDR2 is ANQGSEA. This CDR3 spans 13 amino acids. V was pared by 6 bases and J by 4 bases, with 6 bases of the junction left unmatched.

This clone turned up a few times. The V and J genes are TRBV10-3 and TRBJ2-5; D call uncertain. In germline, CDR1 is ENHRY, CDR2 SYGVKD. Trimming cost V 5 bases and J 2 bases, with 9 bases left between them. There are 13 residues in the CDR3. This CDR3 reads CAISPTRQETQYF. The CDR3 nucleotides are TGTGCCATCAGTCCGACAAGACAAGAGACCCAGTACTTC.

This clone was observed a single time. The V gene is TRBV30, the J gene TRBJ2-7, with D perhaps matching TRBD1 (6 bases). The germline CDR1 and CDR2 sequences are GTSNPN and SVGIG (reference sequence). The CDR3 sequence is 13 residues long. Trimming stripped 4 bases from V and 7 bases from J, with 17 bases between. CDR3 amino acids: CAWIRPRGGEQYF. The DNA for the CDR3 is TGTGCCTGGATAAGGCCCAGGGGCGGAGAGCAGTACTTC.

V is TRBV15 and J is TRBJ2-7; TRBD2 might be the D (7 bases). The CDR3 contains 13 residues. CDR1 is LNHNV, CDR2 YYDKDF, per germline (reference sequence). Deletions cut 8 bases from V and 5 bases from J, with 16 bases between. In nucleotides, the CDR3 is TGTGCCACCCGACTAGCAGGGGCCCACGAGCAGTACTTC. Encoded protein: CATRLAGAHEQYF. Full variable domain (outside the CDR3, taken from reference TRBV15 and TRBJ2-7): DAMVIQNPRYQVTQFGKPVTLSCSQTLNHNVMYWYQQKSSQAPKLLFHYYDKDFNNEADTPDNFQSRRPNTSFCFLDIRSPGLGDTAMYLCATRLAGAHEQYFGPGTRLTVT.

The rearrangement joins TRBV7-2 to TRBJ1-5; maybe TRBD1 (5 bases). Germline CDR1 and CDR2: SGHTA and FQGNSA. The CDR3 has 15 residues. V lost 1 base, J lost 6 bases, and 13 bases lay in between. The CDR3 sequence: CASSLVGGGPQPQHF. CDR3 coding DNA: TGTGCCAGCAGCTTAGTCGGGGGAGGCCCTCAGCCCCAGCATTTT.